This TCR beta chain was obtained from a study of circulating and synovial CD4+ cells in juvenile arthritis. Study outcomes and limitations: Circulating pathogenic-like lymphocytes shared a substantially higher fraction of CDR3 sequences with synovium than bulk blood.

This CDR3 comprises 11 residues. Germline CDR1 and CDR2: SGHTA and FQGNSA. The V end lost 5 bases, the J end lost 5 bases, and 4 bases lay between the germline ends. About this clone: Its target is unknown.

The protocol was immunoSEQ multiplex PCR, while the TCRdb copy is restricted to in-frame clones and leaves out a portion. This sample has about 36,000 clones, with roughly 94% found just once. The gene calls are TRBV7-2 and TRBJ2-1, with D unresolved. Sequenced input: CD4+ T cells from blood. The TCR originated in a human donor with juvenile idiopathic arthritis. The CDR3 spells CASSPDNEQFF. The CDR3 nucleotides are TGTGCCAGCAGCCCAGACAATGAGCAGTTCTTC.